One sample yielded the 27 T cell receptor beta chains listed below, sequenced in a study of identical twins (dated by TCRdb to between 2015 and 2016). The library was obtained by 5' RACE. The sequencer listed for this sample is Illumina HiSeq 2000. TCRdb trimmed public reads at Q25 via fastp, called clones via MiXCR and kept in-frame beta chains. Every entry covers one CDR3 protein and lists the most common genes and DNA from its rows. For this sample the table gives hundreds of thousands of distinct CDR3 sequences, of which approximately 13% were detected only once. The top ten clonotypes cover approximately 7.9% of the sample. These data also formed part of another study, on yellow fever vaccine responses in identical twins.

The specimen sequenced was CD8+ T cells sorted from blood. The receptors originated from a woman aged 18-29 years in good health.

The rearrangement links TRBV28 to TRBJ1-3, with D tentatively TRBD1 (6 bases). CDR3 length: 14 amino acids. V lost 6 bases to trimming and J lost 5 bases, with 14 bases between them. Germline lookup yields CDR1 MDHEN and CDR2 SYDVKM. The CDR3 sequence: CASSLRDKRNTIYF. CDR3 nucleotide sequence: TGTGCCAGCAGCCTCCGGGACAAAAGAAACACCATATATTTT.

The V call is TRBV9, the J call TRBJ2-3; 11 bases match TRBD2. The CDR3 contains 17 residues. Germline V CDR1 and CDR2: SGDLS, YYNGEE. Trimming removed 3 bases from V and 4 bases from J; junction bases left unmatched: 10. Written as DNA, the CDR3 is TGTGCCAGCAGCGAACGAGAACTAGCGGGAGTCTCAGATACGCAGTATTTT. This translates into CASSERELAGVSDTQYF. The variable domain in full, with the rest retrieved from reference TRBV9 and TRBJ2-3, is DSGVTQTPKHLITATGQRVTLRCSPRSGDLSVYWYQQSLDQGLQFLIQYYNGEERAKGNILERFSAQQFPDLHSELNLSSLELGDSALYFCASSERELAGVSDTQYFGPGTRLTVL.

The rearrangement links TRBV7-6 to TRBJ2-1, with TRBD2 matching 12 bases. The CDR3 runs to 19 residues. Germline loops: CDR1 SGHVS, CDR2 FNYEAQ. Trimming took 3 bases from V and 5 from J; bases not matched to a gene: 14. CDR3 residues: CASSLWESSGGAVNNEQFF. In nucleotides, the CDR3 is TGTGCCAGCAGCTTGTGGGAGTCTAGCGGGGGGGCCGTGAACAATGAGCAGTTCTTC.

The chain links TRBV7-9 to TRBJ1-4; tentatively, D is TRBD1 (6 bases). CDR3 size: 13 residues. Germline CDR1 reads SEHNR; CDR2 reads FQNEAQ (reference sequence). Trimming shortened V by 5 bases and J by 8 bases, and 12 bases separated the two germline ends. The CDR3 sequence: CASSPVGAEKLFF. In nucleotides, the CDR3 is TGTGCCAGCAGCCCCGTGGGGGCGGAAAAACTGTTTTTT.

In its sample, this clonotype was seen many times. CDR3 DNA: TGTGCCAGCAGTGATCGGGACAGGGCCTACAATGAGCAGTTCTTC. This sequence encodes CASSDRDRAYNEQFF. The J gene is TRBJ2-1, the V gene TRBV6-1; 9 positions agree with TRBD1. CDR1 is MNHNS and CDR2 is SASEGT in the germline V gene. Trimming at V came to 3 bases and at J to 2 bases, leaving 2 bases not matched to a gene. The CDR3 length is 15 residues.

CDR3 DNA sequence: TGTGCCAGCTTAGACGGAGGGGGCGGTCAGCCCCAGCATTTT. Its protein is CASLDGGGGQPQHF. V is TRBV12-3 or TRBV12-4 and J is TRBJ1-5, with TRBD1 matching over 7 bases. With 8 bases clipped from V and 6 bases from J, the junction kept 10 bases outside the gene matches. The CDR3 consists of 14 residues.

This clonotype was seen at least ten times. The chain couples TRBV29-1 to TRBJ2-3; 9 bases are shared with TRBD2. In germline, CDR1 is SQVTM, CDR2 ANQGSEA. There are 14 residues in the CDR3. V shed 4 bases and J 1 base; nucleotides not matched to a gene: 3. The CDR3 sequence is CSVVGGGGTDTQYF. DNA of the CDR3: TGCAGCGTTGTCGGCGGGGGGGGCACAGATACGCAGTATTTT.

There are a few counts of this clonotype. The CDR3 region is CASSYSSLAGESYEQYF. The CDR3, as DNA: TGTGCCAGCAGTTACTCGAGTCTGGCGGGAGAATCCTACGAGCAGTACTTC. V is TRBV6-2 or TRBV6-3 and J is TRBJ2-7, with TRBD2 matching over 7 bases. V was clipped by 0 bases and J by 1 base; unmatched bases: 9. In germline, CDR1 is MNHEY, CDR2 SVGEGT. This CDR3 region has 17 residues.

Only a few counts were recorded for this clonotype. The CDR3: CASSLFGGLGYTEAFF. The CDR3, as DNA: TGTGCCAGCAGCCTTTTCGGGGGTTTGGGGTACACTGAAGCTTTCTTT. The chain couples TRBV28 to TRBJ1-1; weak D call: TRBD1 (5 bases). The germline V gene encodes CDR1 MDHEN and CDR2 SYDVKM. The V and J ends lost 6 bases and 3 bases respectively, with 20 bases between them. The CDR3 length is 16 residues. Based on the CDR3 plus reference TRBV28 and TRBJ1-1, the full variable domain is DVKVTQSSRYLVKRTGEKVFLECVQDMDHENMFWYRQDPGLGLRLIYFSYDVKMKEKGDIPEGYSVSREKKERFSLILESASTNQTSMYLCASSLFGGLGYTEAFFGQGTRLTVV.

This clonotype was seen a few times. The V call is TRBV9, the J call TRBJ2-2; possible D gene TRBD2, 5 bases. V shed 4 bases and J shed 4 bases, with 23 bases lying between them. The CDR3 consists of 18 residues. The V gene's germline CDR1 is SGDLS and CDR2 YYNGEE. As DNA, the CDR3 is TGTGCCAGCAGCACCCCCGGGTCCGGGGTCTGGGGCACCGGGGAGCTGTTTTTT. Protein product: CASSTPGSGVWGTGELFF.

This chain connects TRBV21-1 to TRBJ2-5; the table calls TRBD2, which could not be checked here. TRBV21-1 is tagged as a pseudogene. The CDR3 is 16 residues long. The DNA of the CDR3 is TGTGCCAGCAGCGCAATGCCGGGGGGGCTATTGGAGACCCAGTACTTC. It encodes CASSAMPGGLLETQYF.

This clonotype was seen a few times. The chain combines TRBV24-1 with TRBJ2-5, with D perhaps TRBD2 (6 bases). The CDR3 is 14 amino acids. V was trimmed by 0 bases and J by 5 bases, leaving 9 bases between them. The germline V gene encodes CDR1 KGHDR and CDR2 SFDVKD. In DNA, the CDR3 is TGTGCCACCAGTGATTTGCGGGAGAGTGAGACCCAGTACTTC. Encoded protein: CATSDLRESETQYF.

CDR3 amino acids: CSARSRREYPNAETQYF. CDR3 in DNA: TGCAGTGCTAGAAGTAGGAGGGAGTACCCCAATGCGGAGACCCAGTACTTC. The chain recombines TRBV20-1 with TRBJ2-5; perhaps TRBD2 as D (6 bases). The germline CDR1 and CDR2 sequences are DFQATT and SNEGSKA (reference sequence). The CDR3 has 17 amino acids. Trimming pared 2 bases from V and 5 bases from J, leaving 24 bases between.

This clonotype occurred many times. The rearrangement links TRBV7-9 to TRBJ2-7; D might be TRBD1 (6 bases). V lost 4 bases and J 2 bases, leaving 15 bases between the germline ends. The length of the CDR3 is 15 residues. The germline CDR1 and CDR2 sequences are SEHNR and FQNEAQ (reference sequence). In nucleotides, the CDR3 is TGTGCCAGCAGCTCCGTGGGGACAACCCCCTACGAGCAGTACTTC. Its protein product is CASSSVGTTPYEQYF.

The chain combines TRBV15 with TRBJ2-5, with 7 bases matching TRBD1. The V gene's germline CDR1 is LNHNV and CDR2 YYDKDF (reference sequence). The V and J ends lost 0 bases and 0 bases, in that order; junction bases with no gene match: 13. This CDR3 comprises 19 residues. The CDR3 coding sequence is TGTGCCACCAGCAGAGATCACTGGCGACAGGGAGAGGACCAAGAGACCCAGTACTTC. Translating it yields CATSRDHWRQGEDQETQYF.

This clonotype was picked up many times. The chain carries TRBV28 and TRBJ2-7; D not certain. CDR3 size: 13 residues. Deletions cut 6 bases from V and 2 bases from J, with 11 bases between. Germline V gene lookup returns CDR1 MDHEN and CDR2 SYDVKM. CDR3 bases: TGTGCCAGCAGGATTGACACTGCCTACGAGCAGTACTTC. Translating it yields CASRIDTAYEQYF.

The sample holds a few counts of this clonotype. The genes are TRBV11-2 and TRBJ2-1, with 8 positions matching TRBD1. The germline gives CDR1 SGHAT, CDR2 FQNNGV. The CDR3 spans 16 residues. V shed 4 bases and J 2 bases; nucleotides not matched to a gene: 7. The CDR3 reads CASSSRGRGAYNEQFF. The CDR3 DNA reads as TGTGCCAGCAGCTCCAGGGGGCGGGGAGCCTACAATGAGCAGTTCTTC.

The CDR3: CASSATLAGGIPETQYF. The CDR3 DNA follows: TGTGCCAGCAGTGCAACCCTAGCGGGGGGGATCCCAGAGACCCAGTACTTC. V is TRBV6-1 and J is TRBJ2-5, with 12 positions matching TRBD2. CDR3 length: 17 amino acids. CDR1 MNHNS and CDR2 SASEGT come from the germline V gene. The ends lost 4 bases at V and 4 bases at J; junction bases unmatched: 10.

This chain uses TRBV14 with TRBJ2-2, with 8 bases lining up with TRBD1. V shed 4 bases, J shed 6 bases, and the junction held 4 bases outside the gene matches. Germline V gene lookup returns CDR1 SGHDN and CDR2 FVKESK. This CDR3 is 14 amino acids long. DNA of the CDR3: TGTGCCAGCAGCCCCGGACAGGGAGCCGGGGAGCTGTTTTTT. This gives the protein CASSPGQGAGELFF.

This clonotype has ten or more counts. Written as DNA, the CDR3 is TGTGCCAGCAAAGATCAGGGGTCCTACGAGCAGTACGTC. It is translated as CASKDQGSYEQYV. The chain recombines TRBV28 with TRBJ2-7; a possible D gene is TRBD1 (6 bases). V gave up 7 bases and J gave up 1 base, with 11 bases separating them. The CDR3 is made up of 13 amino acids. Germline values: CDR1 MDHEN, CDR2 SYDVKM.

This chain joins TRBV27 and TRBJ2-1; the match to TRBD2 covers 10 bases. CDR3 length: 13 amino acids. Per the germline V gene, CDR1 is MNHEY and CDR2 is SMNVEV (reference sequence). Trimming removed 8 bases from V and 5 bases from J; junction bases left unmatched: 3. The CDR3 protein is CASGSGRHNEQFF. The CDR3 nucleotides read TGTGCCAGCGGTAGCGGGAGGCACAATGAGCAGTTCTTC.

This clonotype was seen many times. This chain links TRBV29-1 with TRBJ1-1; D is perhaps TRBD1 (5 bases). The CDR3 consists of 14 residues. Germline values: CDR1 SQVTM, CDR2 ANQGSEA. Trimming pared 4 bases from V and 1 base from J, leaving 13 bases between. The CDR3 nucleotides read TGCAGCGTTGTGCTGGGGCATGGGAACACTGAAGCTTTCTTT. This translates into CSVVLGHGNTEAFF.

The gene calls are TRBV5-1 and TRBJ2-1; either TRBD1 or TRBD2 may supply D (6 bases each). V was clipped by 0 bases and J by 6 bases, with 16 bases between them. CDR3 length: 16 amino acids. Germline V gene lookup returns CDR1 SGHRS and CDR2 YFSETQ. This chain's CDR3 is CASSLAVGGSPNEQFF. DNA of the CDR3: TGCGCCAGCAGCTTGGCGGTCGGGGGCTCCCCCAATGAGCAGTTCTTC.

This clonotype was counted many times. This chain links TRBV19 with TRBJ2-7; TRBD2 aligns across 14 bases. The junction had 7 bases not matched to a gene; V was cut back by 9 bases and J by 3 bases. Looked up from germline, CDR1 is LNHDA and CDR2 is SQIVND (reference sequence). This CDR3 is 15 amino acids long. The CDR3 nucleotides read TGTGCCAGCAGCATCGGGACTAGCGGGAGCTACGAGCAGTACTTC. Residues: CASSIGTSGSYEQYF.

CDR3 sequence: CASSPGTGAPYEQYF. The CDR3 nucleotides are TGTGCCAGCAGTCCCGGGACAGGGGCACCCTACGAGCAGTACTTC. This sequence joins TRBV27 and TRBJ2-7, with 10 bases lining up with TRBD1. The germline V gene encodes CDR1 MNHEY and CDR2 SMNVEV (reference sequence). The CDR3 length is 15 residues. V lost 5 bases and J lost 2; bases outside the gene matches: 6.

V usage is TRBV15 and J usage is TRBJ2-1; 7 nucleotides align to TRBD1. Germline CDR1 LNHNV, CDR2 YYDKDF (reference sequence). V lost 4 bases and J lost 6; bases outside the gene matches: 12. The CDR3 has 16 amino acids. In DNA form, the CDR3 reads TGTGCCACCAGCACTAAGTACAGGGGATCCCTCAATGAGCAGTTCTTC. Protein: CATSTKYRGSLNEQFF.

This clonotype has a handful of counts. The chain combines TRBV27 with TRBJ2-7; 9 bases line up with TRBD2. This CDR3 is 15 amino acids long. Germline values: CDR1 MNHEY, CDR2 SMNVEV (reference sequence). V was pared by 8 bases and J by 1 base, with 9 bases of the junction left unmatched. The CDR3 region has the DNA TGTGCCAGCTTGCTAGCGGGATGGGGGTCCTACGAGCAGTACTTC. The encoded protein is CASLLAGWGSYEQYF.